This T cell receptor beta chain was identified in a study of tumor-infiltrating lymphocytes in localized non-small cell lung cancer. Whole-study context: Some samples were collected after neoadjuvant chemotherapy; smokers, never-smokers and several histologies were included. General study points: IM1 and IM2 tumors showed no difference in T-cell fraction. Compared with uninvolved lung, tumors showed higher T cell infiltration by TCRbeta sequencing.

The V gene end was trimmed by 5 bases and the J gene end by 9 bases; junction bases not matched to a gene: 4. This CDR3 region has 13 residues. Germline CDR1 reads MNHEY; CDR2 reads SVGAGI. Using immunoSEQ multiplex PCR, the repertoire was profiled, and TCRdb retains in-frame clones only, with some absent. The sample lists around 13,000 clones; approximately 83% were seen once. This clone came up once. The antigen is not known. The sequenced sample consisted of uninvolved lung tissue not adjacent to the tumor. V is TRBV6-5 and J is TRBJ1-6; 7 bases agree with TRBD1. This clonotype was obtained from a human donor with non-small cell lung cancer. The CDR3 here is CASSGTETSPLHF. CDR3 DNA: TGTGCCAGCAGTGGGACAGAGACTTCACCCCTCCACTTT.